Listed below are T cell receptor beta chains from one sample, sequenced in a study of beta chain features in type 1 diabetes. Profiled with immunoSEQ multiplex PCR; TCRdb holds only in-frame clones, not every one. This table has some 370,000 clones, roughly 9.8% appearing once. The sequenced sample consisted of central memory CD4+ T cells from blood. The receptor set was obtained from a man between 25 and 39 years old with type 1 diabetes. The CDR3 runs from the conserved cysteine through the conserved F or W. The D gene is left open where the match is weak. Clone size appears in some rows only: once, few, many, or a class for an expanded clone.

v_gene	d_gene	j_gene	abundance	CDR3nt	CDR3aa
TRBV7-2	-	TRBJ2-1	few	TGTGCCAGCAGCTCAGCTCCCACGAGCTCCTACAATGAGCAGTTCTTC	CASSSAPTSSYNEQFF
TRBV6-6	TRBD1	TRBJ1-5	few	TGTGCCAGCAGACCCGGACAGGGGGCAAAACAGCCCCAGCATTTT	CASRPGQGAKQPQHF
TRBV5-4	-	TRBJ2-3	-	TGTGCCAGCAGCTCCGTCCGGACAGACCTCACAGATACGCAGTATTTT	CASSSVRTDLTDTQYF
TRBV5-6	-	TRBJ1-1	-	TGTGCCAGCAGCCCCACCTGCACGGGTGACACTGAAGCTTTCTTT	CASSPTCTGDTEAFF
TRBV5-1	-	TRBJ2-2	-	-	CASSFASITGSCFF
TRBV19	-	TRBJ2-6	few	TGTGCCAGTAGTATAACCCCCCAAGGCTCTGGGGCCAACGTCCTGACTTTC	CASSITPQGSGANVLTF
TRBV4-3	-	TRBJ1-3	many	TGCGCCAGCAGCCAAGACGGGGCTTCTGGAAACACCATATATTTT	CASSQDGASGNTIYF
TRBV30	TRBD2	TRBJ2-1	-	TGTGCCTGGAGTGGGGGAGGGAGTGGCAATGAGCAGTTCTTC	CAWSGGGSGNEQFF
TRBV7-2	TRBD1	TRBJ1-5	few	TGTGCCAGCAGCTTATTTGGGACAGGGGATCAGCCCCAGCATTTT	CASSLFGTGDQPQHF
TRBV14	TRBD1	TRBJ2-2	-	TGTGCCAGCAGCCAGGCTTATGGACAGGGAACGAACACCGGGGAGCTGTTTTTT	CASSQAYGQGTNTGELFF
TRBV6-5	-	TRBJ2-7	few	TGTGCCATCAGTGAAGGAGACTACGAGCAGTACTTC	CAISEGDYEQYF
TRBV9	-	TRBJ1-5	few	TGTGCCAGCAGCGTAGGAGGCAGGGGAAATCAGCCCCAGCATTTT	CASSVGGRGNQPQHF
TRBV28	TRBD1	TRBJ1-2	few	TGTGCCAGCAGCTCCGGGACAGGGGTTAACTATGGCTACACCTTC	CASSSGTGVNYGYTF
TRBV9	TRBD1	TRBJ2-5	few	TGTGCCAGCACCCCACGAGGCAGGGGGCTGGAGACCCAGTACTTC	CASTPRGRGLETQYF
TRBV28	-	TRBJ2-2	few	TGTGCCAGCACGGCGACTATAAACACCGGGGAGCTGTTTTTT	CASTATINTGELFF
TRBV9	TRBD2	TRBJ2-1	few	TGTGCCAGCAGCCCCCTCCCGCGTAGCGGGAGTCCGGACGATGAGCAGTTCTTC	CASSPLPRSGSPDDEQFF